The 17 T cell receptor beta chains given below trace back to one sample, sequenced in a study of OX40 agonist ivuxolimab in advanced cancers. Some clones are missing from TCRdb's copy, which holds only in-frame ones; the method was immunoSEQ multiplex PCR. The table has tens of thousands of clones, over 60% seen once. The sequencing here drew on CD4+ or CD8+ T cells sorted from blood, taken in a trial of the OX40 agonist ivuxolimab. The source of these receptors is an adult with an advanced solid tumor such as melanoma, head and neck, liver or kidney cancer.

This clone was detected only a few times. This chain links TRBV6-1 with TRBJ1-2, with D perhaps TRBD1 (5 bases). Germline values: CDR1 MNHNS, CDR2 SASEGT. Trimming stripped 7 bases from V and 7 bases from J, with 16 bases between. The CDR3 loop spans 13 amino acids. CDR3 sequence: CASTISRGAGYTF. The CDR3 DNA reads as TGTGCCAGCACCATAAGTAGGGGAGCTGGCTACACCTTC.

This chain uses TRBV20-1 with TRBJ2-5; D is unresolved. Germline CDR1 DFQATT, CDR2 SNEGSKA (reference sequence). This CDR3 has 11 residues. V was shortened by 3 bases and J by 7 bases, with 9 bases between the two germline ends. The chain's CDR3 is CSASYKGTQYF. Here the CDR3 DNA reads TGCAGTGCTAGCTATAAAGGGACCCAGTACTTC.

The chain is built from TRBV4-1 and TRBJ2-7; D is unresolved. The CDR3 is made up of 13 amino acids. The V end lost 6 bases, the J end lost 9 bases, and 18 bases lay between the germline ends. Germline V gene data show CDR1 as MGHRA and CDR2 as YSYEKL. For the CDR3, the DNA is TGCGCCAGCAGTCTGGTGGAAGGTGACGGGCAGTACTTC. Translation: CASSLVEGDGQYF.

The rearrangement uses TRBV12-5 and TRBJ2-1; 10 positions match TRBD2. The V gene's germline CDR1 is LGHNT and CDR2 FRNRAP. With V trimmed by 4 bases and J by 1 base, 10 bases remained unmatched. This CDR3 is built from 18 residues. The CDR3 DNA is TGTGCTAGTGGTTGGGGCTCTAGCGGGGGCACATCCTACAATGAGCAGTTCTTC. Amino acids: CASGWGSSGGTSYNEQFF.

The chain links TRBV19 to TRBJ2-1, with 11 positions matching TRBD2. This CDR3 has 15 residues. J gave up 9 bases and V 3 bases, and 7 bases lay outside the gene matches. Germline values: CDR1 LNHDA, CDR2 SQIVND (reference sequence). CDR3 residues: CASSILAGGLTEQFF. In DNA, the CDR3 is TGTGCCAGTAGTATCTTAGCGGGGGGGCTGACTGAGCAGTTCTTC.

This clone was found a few times. The chain joins TRBV7-6 to TRBJ2-2; D is uncertain. The germline V and J ends were trimmed by 2 bases and 0 bases, with 13 bases remaining between them. There are 17 residues in the CDR3. Germline-derived CDR1 and CDR2 are SGHVS and FNYEAQ. The CDR3 spells CASSLRSGATNTGELFF. The DNA of the CDR3 is TGTGCCAGCAGCTTACGAAGTGGAGCTACGAACACCGGGGAGCTGTTTTTT.

In its sample, this clone was seen once. The rearrangement uses TRBV6-5 and TRBJ2-3; 8 bases line up with TRBD2. CDR1 is MNHEY and CDR2 is SVGAGI in the germline V gene. Germline trimming cut 6 bases from V and 7 bases from J; bases unmatched to any gene: 6. The CDR3 covers 13 residues. In nucleotides, the CDR3 is TGTGCCAGCAGCGGACTAGCAAGAAATACGCAGTATTTT. Encoded protein: CASSGLARNTQYF.

The chain recombines TRBV5-1 with TRBJ1-2; maybe TRBD1 (6 bases). This CDR3 comprises 14 residues. Deletions cut 4 bases from V and 2 bases from J, with 12 bases between. Germline CDR1 SGHRS, CDR2 YFSETQ. The CDR3 is CASSGTGFNYGYTF. The CDR3, as DNA: TGCGCCAGCAGCGGAACAGGGTTCAACTATGGCTACACCTTC.

The CDR3 nucleotides read TGTGCCAGCAGTTTCCGGCAGGGGACCGAGCAGTACGTC. It encodes CASSFRQGTEQYV. The rearrangement joins TRBV27 to TRBJ2-7, with TRBD1 as a possible D gene (6 bases). Germline V gene lookup returns CDR1 MNHEY and CDR2 SMNVEV (reference sequence). This CDR3 region has 13 residues. Trimming took off 3 bases at V and 6 bases at J, with 12 bases between the two ends.

The chain couples TRBV5-1 to TRBJ2-3; D tentatively fits TRBD1 or TRBD2 (5 bases each). Germline assignment: CDR1 SGHRS and CDR2 YFSETQ. V shed 4 bases and J shed 1 base, with 7 bases lying between them. The CDR3 extends over 13 amino acids. The CDR3 is CASSRDGTDTQYF. The CDR3 region has the DNA TGCGCCAGCAGCAGGGACGGCACAGATACGCAGTATTTT.

The chain links TRBV30 to TRBJ1-6; D gene uncertain. This CDR3 has 13 amino acids. Per the germline V gene, CDR1 is GTSNPN and CDR2 is SVGIG (reference sequence). Trimming took off 2 bases at V and 5 bases at J, with 7 bases between the two ends. The CDR3 loop is CAWSNSNNSPLHF. Written as DNA, the CDR3 is TGTGCCTGGAGTAACAGTAATAATTCACCCCTCCACTTT.

The CDR3 nucleotides are TGCGCCAGCAGCTTGGGGGACCGTCAACGGGTCTACGAGCAGTACTTC. This codes for CASSLGDRQRVYEQYF. This chain links TRBV5-1 with TRBJ2-7, with D tentatively TRBD1 or TRBD2 (5 bases each). Germline CDR1 reads SGHRS; CDR2 reads YFSETQ. Trimming removed 0 bases at V and 3 bases at J, with 16 bases between. The CDR3 is made up of 16 amino acids.

The J gene is TRBJ2-1, the V gene TRBV10-3; tentatively, D is TRBD2 (7 bases). The CDR3 covers 16 residues. Trimming left V 8 bases short and J 0 bases short, with 17 bases between. From germline, CDR1 is ENHRY and CDR2 SYGVKD. Here the CDR3 reads CAIAAGALSSYNEQFF. CDR3 DNA: TGTGCCATCGCCGCGGGGGCCTTAAGCTCCTACAATGAGCAGTTCTTC.

J is TRBJ1-2 and V is TRBV6-1; D is perhaps TRBD1 (5 bases). Trimming stripped 1 base from V and 1 base from J, with 7 bases between. CDR1 and CDR2 from the germline V gene are MNHNS and SASEGT. The CDR3 contains 14 residues. The CDR3 protein is CASSEDRFNYGYTF. The CDR3 DNA reads as TGTGCCAGCAGTGAAGACAGGTTTAACTATGGCTACACCTTC.

The V gene is TRBV6-5, the J gene TRBJ2-7; 9 nucleotides align to TRBD1. Trimming cost V 6 bases and J 2 bases; bases outside gene matches: 5. This CDR3 contains 14 residues. CDR1 is MNHEY and CDR2 is SVGAGI in the germline V gene. Here the CDR3 reads CASRLGQGPYEQYF. The CDR3 DNA sequence: TGTGCCAGCAGGCTGGGACAGGGTCCCTACGAGCAGTACTTC.

This rearrangement joins TRBV6-5 to TRBJ1-1, with 9 positions matching TRBD1. V trimming: 2 bases; J trimming: 0 bases; junction bases outside the gene matches: 1. CDR1 MNHEY and CDR2 SVGAGI come from the germline V gene. The CDR3 spans 15 residues. DNA for the CDR3: TGTGCCAGCAGTTACAGACAGGGGGTGAACACTGAAGCTTTCTTT. The encoded protein is CASSYRQGVNTEAFF.

This clone was picked up one time. The chain is built from TRBV6-1 and TRBJ1-2; weak D call: TRBD1 (5 bases). Germline CDR1 is MNHNS and CDR2 is SASEGT. The ends were cut back, 8 bases at V and 3 bases at J, with 10 bases in the middle. The CDR3 is 12 residues long. The CDR3 DNA is TGTGCCAGCGTAGGGGATGACTATGGCTACACCTTC. It translates to CASVGDDYGYTF.